One and the same sample provided the 21 T cell receptor beta chains below, sequenced in a study of shared clonotypes between healthy human individuals. CD8 cells regarded as naive lacked CD45RO, were positively chosen for CCR7, and omitted terminally differentiated effector memory CD45RA+ cells. Profiled with immunoSEQ multiplex PCR; TCRdb holds only in-frame clones, not every one. In the table there are roughly 590,000 clones, roughly 95% of which are singletons. Sequencing was done on a sample of naive CD8+ T cells sorted from blood. These receptors were collected from a woman aged 30 to 39 in good health.

This chain joins TRBV7-8 and TRBJ2-1; D unclear. Trimming cost V 1 base and J 0 bases, with 7 bases left between them. CDR3 size: 15 residues. Germline V gene sequence: CDR1 SGHVS, CDR2 FQNEAQ. The CDR3 loop reads CASSLEYSSYNEQFF. The CDR3 DNA is TGTGCCAGCAGCTTAGAGTATTCCTCCTACAATGAGCAGTTCTTC.

V and J are TRBV4-1 and TRBJ2-2, with a tentative D call TRBD2 (6 bases). Germline CDR1 MGHRA, CDR2 YSYEKL. CDR3 size: 16 residues. V lost 3 bases to trimming and J lost 2 bases, with 13 bases between them. DNA for the CDR3: TGCGCCAGCAGCCATGGTCGAGCGGGTAACACCGGGGAGCTGTTTTTT. Encoded protein: CASSHGRAGNTGELFF.

The CDR3 sequence: CASREWDRESGEAFF. CDR3 nucleotide sequence: TGTGCCAGCAGGGAATGGGACAGGGAATCAGGTGAAGCTTTCTTT. This chain links TRBV27 with TRBJ1-1; 9 bases line up with TRBD1. This CDR3 is 15 amino acids long. J lost 7 bases, V lost 6 bases, and 12 bases had no gene match. Germline lookup yields CDR1 MNHEY and CDR2 SMNVEV (reference sequence).

This rearrangement joins TRBV19 to TRBJ1-5, with no clear D. The CDR3 is 16 residues long. The germline CDR1 and CDR2 sequences are LNHDA and SQIVND (reference sequence). Trimming cost V 1 base and J 1 base, with 11 bases left between them. CDR3 DNA: TGTGCCAGTAGTATAGGACTCGGGTTGAGCAATCAGCCCCAGCATTTT. Protein product: CASSIGLGLSNQPQHF.

V and J are TRBV29-1 and TRBJ2-5; D is possibly TRBD2 (6 bases). CDR1 and CDR2 from the germline V gene are SQVTM and ANQGSEA. Between the trimmed V and J ends, which lost 8 bases and 4 bases, there was a span of 17 bases. The CDR3 spans 13 residues. The chain's CDR3 is CSTAAGTLETQYF. CDR3 DNA sequence: TGCAGCACCGCCGCCGGGACTTTAGAGACCCAGTACTTC.

The J gene is TRBJ1-1, the V gene TRBV7-9, with D tentatively TRBD1 (5 bases). V lost 5 bases and J lost 6, with 22 bases in between. The CDR3 totals 16 residues. Germline values: CDR1 SEHNR, CDR2 FQNEAQ (reference sequence). CDR3 DNA sequence: TGTGCCAGCAGCACCGGAGGAGGGGTAGGTCACGCTGAAGCTTTCTTT. Its protein product is CASSTGGGVGHAEAFF.

V and J are TRBV11-2 and TRBJ1-5, with a tentative D call TRBD1 (5 bases). V lost 0 bases, J lost 4 bases, and 10 bases lay in between. The CDR3 covers 15 residues. Germline V gives CDR1 SGHAT, CDR2 FQNNGV. This chain's CDR3 is CASSLDWGRNQPQHF. The CDR3 nucleotides are TGTGCCAGCAGCTTAGATTGGGGGAGAAATCAGCCCCAGCATTTT.

This chain connects TRBV19 to TRBJ2-1; 7 bases are a match to TRBD1. With V trimmed by 4 bases and J by 6 bases, 6 bases remained unmatched. Looked up from germline, CDR1 is LNHDA and CDR2 is SQIVND (reference sequence). The CDR3 covers 14 residues. As DNA, the CDR3 is TGTGCCAGTAGTAGCTCGGGGACAGTCAATGAGCAGTTCTTC. This codes for CASSSSGTVNEQFF.

The chain uses TRBV19 and TRBJ1-5, with TRBD1 as a possible D gene (6 bases). The CDR3 has 16 residues. V dropped 3 bases and J dropped 0 bases, with 12 bases sitting between them. Germline CDR1 is LNHDA and CDR2 is SQIVND (reference sequence). The CDR3: CASSINTDSSNQPQHF. The CDR3 DNA sequence: TGTGCCAGTAGTATTAATACGGACAGTAGCAATCAGCCCCAGCATTTT.

This clone was observed once. V and J are TRBV2 and TRBJ2-5, with 8 bases matching TRBD2. Unmatched junction bases numbered 7, after V lost 4 bases and J lost 0 bases. Germline values: CDR1 SNHLY, CDR2 FYNNEI. This CDR3 contains 16 residues. CDR3 residues: CASSAILAAYQETQYF. The CDR3 DNA is TGTGCCAGCAGTGCGATACTAGCGGCGTACCAAGAGACCCAGTACTTC.

CDR3 sequence reads: CASISQLNLNYEQYF. CDR3 in DNA: TGTGCCAGCATCAGTCAGCTGAATCTAAACTACGAGCAGTACTTC. The genes are TRBV27 and TRBJ2-5; D remains ambiguous. The J call may be in error: the DNA end matches TRBJ2-7 better. The CDR3 contains 15 residues. From germline, CDR1 is MNHEY and CDR2 SMNVEV (reference sequence).

The V and J genes are TRBV4-1 and TRBJ2-7; D gene uncertain. Germline values: CDR1 MGHRA, CDR2 YSYEKL. Trimming stripped 3 bases from V and 4 bases from J, with 19 bases between. The CDR3 runs 16 residues. CDR3 DNA sequence: TGCGCCAGCAGCCAGGTTAATTCGGATCCCTTTTACGAGCAGTACTTC. Residues: CASSQVNSDPFYEQYF.

The rearrangement joins TRBV29-1 to TRBJ1-2; D gene ambiguous. With 1 base removed from V and 6 bases from J, the gap between germline ends came to 6 bases. The CDR3 has 11 residues. The germline V gene has CDR1 SQVTM and CDR2 ANQGSEA. The CDR3 DNA follows: TGCAGCGTTGAAGGGGCCGATGGCTACACCTTC. This sequence encodes CSVEGADGYTF.

Only one count was recorded for this clone. The J gene is TRBJ2-7, the V gene TRBV10-3, with a weak D call TRBD2 (6 bases). Germline CDR1 and CDR2: ENHRY and SYGVKD. The germline V and J ends were trimmed by 4 bases and 0 bases, with 10 bases remaining between them. The CDR3 loop spans 14 amino acids. In DNA, the CDR3 is TGTGCCATCAGTGGGGGCGGGACCTCCTACGAGCAGTACTTC. Translating gives CAISGGGTSYEQYF.

The V call is TRBV28, the J call TRBJ1-5; a possible D gene is TRBD1 (6 bases). The CDR3 totals 16 residues. The germline gives CDR1 MDHEN, CDR2 SYDVKM. V lost 6 bases and J 1 base, leaving 16 bases between the germline ends. CDR3 amino acids: CASRAGARLSNQPQHF. The CDR3 DNA follows: TGTGCCAGCAGAGCGGGGGCCAGGTTGAGCAATCAGCCCCAGCATTTT.

This rearrangement joins TRBV7-9 to TRBJ1-2; D remains unclear. The CDR3 sequence is 15 residues long. Per the germline V gene, CDR1 is SEHNR and CDR2 is FQNEAQ (reference sequence). V lost 1 base and J 0 bases, leaving 9 bases between the germline ends. Written as DNA, the CDR3 is TGTGCCAGCAGCTTAGAAATTACCCCTAACTATGGCTACACCTTC. This translates into CASSLEITPNYGYTF.

The sample holds one count of this clone. V is TRBV9 and J is TRBJ2-7; D is possibly TRBD1 (6 bases). Germline V CDR1 and CDR2: SGDLS, YYNGEE. Trimming stripped 3 bases from V and 0 bases from J, with 16 bases between. The CDR3 runs to 16 residues. In DNA, the CDR3 is TGTGCCAGCAGCGAGGACGCAGGGGCTTTCTCCTACGAGCAGTACTTC. It specifies CASSEDAGAFSYEQYF.

The chain joins TRBV7-9 to TRBJ2-2; D is ambiguous. CDR1 SEHNR and CDR2 FQNEAQ come from the germline V gene (reference sequence). V lost 3 bases, J lost 5 bases, and 7 bases lay in between. The CDR3 sequence is 13 residues long. CDR3 in amino acids: CASSLPLTGELFF. DNA of the CDR3: TGTGCCAGCAGCTTGCCGTTGACCGGGGAGCTGTTTTTT.

This clone was found once. The J gene is TRBJ1-1, the V gene TRBV27; 10 nucleotides agree with TRBD1. The ends lost 5 bases at V and 10 bases at J; junction bases unmatched: 13. CDR1 and CDR2 from the germline V gene are MNHEY and SMNVEV (reference sequence). CDR3 length equals 15 residues. The CDR3 is CASSPQPTGGNRAFF. CDR3 nucleotides: TGTGCCAGCAGTCCACAACCGACAGGGGGCAATCGAGCTTTCTTT.

The chain carries TRBV6-5 and TRBJ2-7; TRBD1 might be the D (5 bases). Trimming shortened V by 6 bases and J by 5 bases, and 14 bases separated the two germline ends. CDR3 length: 13 amino acids. Germline CDR1 MNHEY, CDR2 SVGAGI. CDR3 amino acids: CASSFTSGNEQYF. The CDR3 DNA sequence: TGTGCCAGCAGCTTCACCTCAGGGAACGAGCAGTACTTC.

V is TRBV9 and J is TRBJ2-1, with 9 positions matching TRBD1. The germline V gene has CDR1 SGDLS and CDR2 YYNGEE. The junction had 14 bases not matched to a gene; V was cut back by 2 bases and J by 5 bases. The CDR3 is made up of 18 amino acids. As DNA, the CDR3 is TGTGCCAGCAGCGTTGGGGCAATCGGGACAGGGCACGACAATGAGCAGTTCTTC. This sequence encodes CASSVGAIGTGHDNEQFF.